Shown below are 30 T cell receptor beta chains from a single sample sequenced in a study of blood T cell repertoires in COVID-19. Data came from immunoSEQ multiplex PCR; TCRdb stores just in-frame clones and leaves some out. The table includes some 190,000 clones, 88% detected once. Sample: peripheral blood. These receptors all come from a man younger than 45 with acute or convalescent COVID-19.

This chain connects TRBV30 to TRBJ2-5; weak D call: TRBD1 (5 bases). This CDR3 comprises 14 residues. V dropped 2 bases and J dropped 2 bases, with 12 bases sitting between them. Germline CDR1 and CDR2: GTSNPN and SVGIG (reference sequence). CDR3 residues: CAWSRPQGQETQYF. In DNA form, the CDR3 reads TGTGCCTGGAGTCGGCCCCAGGGTCAAGAGACCCAGTACTTC. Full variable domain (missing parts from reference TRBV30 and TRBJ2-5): SQTIHQWPATLVQPVGSPLSLECTVEGTSNPNLYWYRQAAGRGLQLLFYSVGIGQISSEVPQNLSASRPQDRQFILSSKKLLLSDSGFYLCAWSRPQGQETQYFGPGTRLLVL.

CDR3 DNA: TGTGCCAGCAGAGGACCAGGGGCCTATGGCTACACCTTC. This encodes CASRGPGAYGYTF. This chain joins TRBV6-5 and TRBJ1-2, with D tentatively TRBD1 (6 bases). CDR3 length: 13 residues. The germline V gene encodes CDR1 MNHEY and CDR2 SVGAGI. V shed 6 bases and J shed 4 bases, with 12 bases lying between them.

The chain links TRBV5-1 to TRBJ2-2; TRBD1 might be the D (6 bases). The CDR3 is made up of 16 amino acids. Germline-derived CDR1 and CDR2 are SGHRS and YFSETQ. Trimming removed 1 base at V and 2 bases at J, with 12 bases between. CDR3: CASSLIPGHNTGELFF. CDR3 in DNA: TGCGCCAGCAGCTTGATACCGGGACACAACACCGGGGAGCTGTTTTTT.

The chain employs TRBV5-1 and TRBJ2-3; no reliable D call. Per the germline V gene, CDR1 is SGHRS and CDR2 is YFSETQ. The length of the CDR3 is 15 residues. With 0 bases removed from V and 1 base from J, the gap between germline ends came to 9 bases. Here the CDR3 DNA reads TGCGCCAGCAGCTTGGACCCAGTGGGCACAGATACGCAGTATTTT. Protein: CASSLDPVGTDTQYF.

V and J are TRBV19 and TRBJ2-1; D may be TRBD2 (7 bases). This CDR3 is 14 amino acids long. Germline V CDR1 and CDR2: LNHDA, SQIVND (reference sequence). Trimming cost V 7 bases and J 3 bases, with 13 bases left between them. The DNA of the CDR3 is TGTGCCAGTAATGGGGGGGCCAACTACAATGAGCAGTTCTTC. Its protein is CASNGGANYNEQFF.

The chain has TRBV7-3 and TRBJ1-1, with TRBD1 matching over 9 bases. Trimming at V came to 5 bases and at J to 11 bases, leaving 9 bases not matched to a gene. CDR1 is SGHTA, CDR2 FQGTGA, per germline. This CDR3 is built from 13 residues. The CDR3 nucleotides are TGTGCCAGCAGCCTACAAGGACAGGGGAACGCTTTCTTT. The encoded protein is CASSLQGQGNAFF.

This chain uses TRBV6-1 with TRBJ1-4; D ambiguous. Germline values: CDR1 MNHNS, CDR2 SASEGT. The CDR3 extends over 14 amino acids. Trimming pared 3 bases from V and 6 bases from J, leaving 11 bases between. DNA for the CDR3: TGTGCCAGCAGTGAGAGGGTGTGGGATGAAAAACTGTTTTTT. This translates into CASSERVWDEKLFF.

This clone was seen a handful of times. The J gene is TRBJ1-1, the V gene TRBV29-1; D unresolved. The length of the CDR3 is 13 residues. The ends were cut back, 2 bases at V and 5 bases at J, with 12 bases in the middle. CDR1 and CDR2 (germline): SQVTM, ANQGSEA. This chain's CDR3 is CSVEPPRETEAFF. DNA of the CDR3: TGCAGCGTTGAACCCCCTCGGGAGACTGAAGCTTTCTTT.

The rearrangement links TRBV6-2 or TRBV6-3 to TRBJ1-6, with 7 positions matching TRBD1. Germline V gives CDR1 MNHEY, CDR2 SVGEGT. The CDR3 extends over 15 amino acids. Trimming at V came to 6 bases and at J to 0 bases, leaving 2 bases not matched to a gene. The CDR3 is CASSRDSSYNSPLHF. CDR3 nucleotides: TGTGCCAGCAGCCGGGACAGCTCCTATAATTCACCCCTCCACTTT.

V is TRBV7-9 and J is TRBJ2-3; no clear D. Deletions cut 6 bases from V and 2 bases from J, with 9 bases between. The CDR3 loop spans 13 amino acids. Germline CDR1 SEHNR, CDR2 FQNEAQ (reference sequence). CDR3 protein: CASSSLPTDTQYF. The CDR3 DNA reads TGTGCCAGCAGTTCACTCCCCACAGATACGCAGTATTTT.

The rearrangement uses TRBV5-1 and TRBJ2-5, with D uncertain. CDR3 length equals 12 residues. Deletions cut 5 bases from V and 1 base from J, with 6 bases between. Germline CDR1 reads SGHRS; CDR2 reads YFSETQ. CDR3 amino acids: CASSGSQETQYF. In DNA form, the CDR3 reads TGCGCCAGCAGTGGCAGCCAAGAGACCCAGTACTTC.

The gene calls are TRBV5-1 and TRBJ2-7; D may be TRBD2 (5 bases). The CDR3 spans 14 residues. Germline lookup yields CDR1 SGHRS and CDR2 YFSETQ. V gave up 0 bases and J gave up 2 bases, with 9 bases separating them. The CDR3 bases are TGCGCCAGCAGCTTGGGTTGGGGAGCCTACGAGCAGTACTTC. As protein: CASSLGWGAYEQYF. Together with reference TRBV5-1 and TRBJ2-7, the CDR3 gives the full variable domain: KAGVTQTPRYLIKTRGQQVTLSCSPISGHRSVSWYQQTPGQGLQFLFEYFSETQRNKGNFPGRFSGRQFSNSRSEMNVSTLELGDSALYLCASSLGWGAYEQYFGPGTRLTVT.

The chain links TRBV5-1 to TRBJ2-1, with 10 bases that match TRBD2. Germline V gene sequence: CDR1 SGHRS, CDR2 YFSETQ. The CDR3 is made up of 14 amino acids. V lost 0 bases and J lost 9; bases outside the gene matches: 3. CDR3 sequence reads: CASSLVLAGAEQFF. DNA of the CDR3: TGCGCCAGCAGCTTGGTCCTAGCGGGAGCTGAGCAGTTCTTC.

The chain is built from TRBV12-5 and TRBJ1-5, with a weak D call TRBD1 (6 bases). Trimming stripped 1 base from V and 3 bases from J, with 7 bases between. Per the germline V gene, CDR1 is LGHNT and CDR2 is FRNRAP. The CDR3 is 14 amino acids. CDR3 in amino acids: CASGLGQVNQPQHF. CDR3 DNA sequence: TGTGCTAGTGGTTTGGGACAGGTCAATCAGCCCCAGCATTTT. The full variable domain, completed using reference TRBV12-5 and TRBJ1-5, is DARVTQTPRHKVTEMGQEVTMRCQPILGHNTVFWYRQTMMQGLELLAYFRNRAPLDDSGMPKDRFSAEMPDATLATLKIQPSEPRDSAVYFCASGLGQVNQPQHFGDGTRLSIL.

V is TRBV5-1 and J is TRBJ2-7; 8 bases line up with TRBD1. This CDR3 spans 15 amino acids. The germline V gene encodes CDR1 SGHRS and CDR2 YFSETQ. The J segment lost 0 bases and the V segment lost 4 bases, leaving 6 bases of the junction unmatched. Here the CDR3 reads CASSRGQDSSYEQYF. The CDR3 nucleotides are TGCGCCAGCAGCCGGGGACAGGACAGCTCCTACGAGCAGTACTTC.

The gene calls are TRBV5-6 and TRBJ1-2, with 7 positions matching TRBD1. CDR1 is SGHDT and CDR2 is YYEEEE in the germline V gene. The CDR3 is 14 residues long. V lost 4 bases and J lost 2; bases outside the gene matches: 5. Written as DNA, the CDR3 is TGTGCCAGCAGCCACCAGGGGGTCAACTATGGCTACACCTTC. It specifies CASSHQGVNYGYTF.

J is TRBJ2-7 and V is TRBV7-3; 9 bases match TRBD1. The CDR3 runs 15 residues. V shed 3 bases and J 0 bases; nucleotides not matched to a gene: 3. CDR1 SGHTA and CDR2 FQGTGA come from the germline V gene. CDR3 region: CASSLGTGSSYEQYF. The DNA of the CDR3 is TGTGCCAGCAGCTTGGGGACAGGGAGCTCCTACGAGCAGTACTTC.

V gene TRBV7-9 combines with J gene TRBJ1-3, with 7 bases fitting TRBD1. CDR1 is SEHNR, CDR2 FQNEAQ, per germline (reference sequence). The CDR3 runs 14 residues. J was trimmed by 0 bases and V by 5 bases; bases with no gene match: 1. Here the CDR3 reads CASSRQGSGNTIYF. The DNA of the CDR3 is TGTGCCAGCAGCCGACAGGGCTCTGGAAACACCATATATTTT.

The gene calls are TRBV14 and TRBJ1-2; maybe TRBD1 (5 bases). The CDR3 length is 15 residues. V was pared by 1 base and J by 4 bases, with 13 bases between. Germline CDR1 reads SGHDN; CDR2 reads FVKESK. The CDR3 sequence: CASSQGLTVPYGYTF. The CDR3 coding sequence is TGTGCCAGCAGCCAAGGCCTGACAGTCCCCTATGGCTACACCTTC.

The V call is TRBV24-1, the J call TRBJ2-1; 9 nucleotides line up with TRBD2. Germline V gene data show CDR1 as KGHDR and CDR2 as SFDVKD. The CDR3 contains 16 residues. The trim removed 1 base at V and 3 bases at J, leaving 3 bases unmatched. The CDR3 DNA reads TGTGCCACCAGTGATTTTGCGGGAGGGCTCTACAATGAGCAGTTCTTC. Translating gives CATSDFAGGLYNEQFF.

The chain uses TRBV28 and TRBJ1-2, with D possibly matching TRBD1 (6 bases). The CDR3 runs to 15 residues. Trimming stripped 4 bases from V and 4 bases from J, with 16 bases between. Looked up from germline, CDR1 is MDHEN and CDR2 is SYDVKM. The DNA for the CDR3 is TGTGCCAGCAGTTCTCTTCCCCTCAGGGGCTATGGCTACACCTTC. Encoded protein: CASSSLPLRGYGYTF.

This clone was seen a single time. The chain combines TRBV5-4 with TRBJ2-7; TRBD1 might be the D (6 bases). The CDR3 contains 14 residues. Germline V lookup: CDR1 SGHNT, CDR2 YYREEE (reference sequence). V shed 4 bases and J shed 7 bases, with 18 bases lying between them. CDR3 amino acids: CASSLKTGSHEQYF. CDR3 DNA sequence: TGTGCCAGCAGCCTGAAAACAGGGTCTCATGAGCAGTACTTC.

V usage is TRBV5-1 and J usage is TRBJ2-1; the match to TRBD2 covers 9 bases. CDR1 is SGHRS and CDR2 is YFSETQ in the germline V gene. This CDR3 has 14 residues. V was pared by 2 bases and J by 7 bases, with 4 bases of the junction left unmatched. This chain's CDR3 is CASSLQAGGNEQFF. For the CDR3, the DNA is TGCGCCAGCAGCTTACAAGCGGGGGGTAATGAGCAGTTCTTC.

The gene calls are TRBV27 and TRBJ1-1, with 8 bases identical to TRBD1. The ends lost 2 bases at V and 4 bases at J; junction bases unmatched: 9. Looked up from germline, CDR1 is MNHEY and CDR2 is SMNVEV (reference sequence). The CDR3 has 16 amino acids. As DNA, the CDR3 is TGTGCCAGCAGTTTAACCCGGACAGGGATGGGCACTGAAGCTTTCTTT. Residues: CASSLTRTGMGTEAFF.

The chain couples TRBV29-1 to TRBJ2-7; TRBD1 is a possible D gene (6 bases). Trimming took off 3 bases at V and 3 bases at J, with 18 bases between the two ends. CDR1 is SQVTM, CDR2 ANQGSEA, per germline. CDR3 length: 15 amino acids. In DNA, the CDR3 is TGCAGCGTTGATATAAGTCAACAGGGACGCTACGAGCAGTACTTC. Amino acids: CSVDISQQGRYEQYF.

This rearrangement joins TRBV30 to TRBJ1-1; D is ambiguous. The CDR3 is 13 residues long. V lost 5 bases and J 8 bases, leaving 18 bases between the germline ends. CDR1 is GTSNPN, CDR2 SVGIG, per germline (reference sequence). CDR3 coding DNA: TGTGCCTGGTCGAACGAGGGAGCCTTGGAAGCTTTCTTT. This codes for CAWSNEGALEAFF.

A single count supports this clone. Written as DNA, the CDR3 is TGTGCCAGCAGGCCATCTCGGACACCTGCCCACTATGGCTACACCTTC. It translates to CASRPSRTPAHYGYTF. The chain has TRBV21-1 and TRBJ1-2; the DNA was not compared with TRBD1, the D call given in the table. TRBV21-1 is a pseudogene locus. The CDR3 loop spans 16 amino acids.

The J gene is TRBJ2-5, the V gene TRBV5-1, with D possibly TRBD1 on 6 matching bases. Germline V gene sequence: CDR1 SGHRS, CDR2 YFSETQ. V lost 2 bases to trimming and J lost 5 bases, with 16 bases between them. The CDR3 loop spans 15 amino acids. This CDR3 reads CASSFEARGRETQYF. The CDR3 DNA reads TGCGCCAGCAGCTTCGAAGCCAGGGGACGGGAGACCCAGTACTTC.

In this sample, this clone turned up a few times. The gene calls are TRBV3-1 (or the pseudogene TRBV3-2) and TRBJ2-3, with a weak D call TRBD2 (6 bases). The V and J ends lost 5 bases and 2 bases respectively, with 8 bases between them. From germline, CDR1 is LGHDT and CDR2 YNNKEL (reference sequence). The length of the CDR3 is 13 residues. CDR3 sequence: CASSGRLTDTQYF. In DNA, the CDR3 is TGTGCCAGCAGCGGGAGGCTCACAGATACGCAGTATTTT.

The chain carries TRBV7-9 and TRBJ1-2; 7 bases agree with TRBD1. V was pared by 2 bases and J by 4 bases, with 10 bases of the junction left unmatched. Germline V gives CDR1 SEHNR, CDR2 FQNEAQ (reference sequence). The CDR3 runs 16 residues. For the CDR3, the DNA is TGTGCCAGCAGCTTATCCGTGGCAGGGGGATTCTATGGCTACACCTTC. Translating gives CASSLSVAGGFYGYTF.